This T cell receptor beta chain came from a study of OX40 agonist ivuxolimab in advanced cancers. Study at large: From about 23 to 85 years was the age range, with a mean of around 57 years, and around 84% were male. Study-wide points: CD8+ T cells showed, on average, more clonal expansion than CD4+ cells.

Assay: immunoSEQ multiplex PCR; the TCRdb copy retains only in-frame clones and omits some. The sample holds about 64,000 clones, around 84% seen once. The V gene's germline CDR1 is SNHLY and CDR2 FYNNEI. This CDR3 is built from 14 residues. The V gene lost 3 bases and the J gene lost 2 bases, with 9 bases spanning the gap. In regard to this clone: Its cognate antigen is unknown.

Peripheral blood came from all dose cohorts at three timepoints. This chain links TRBV2 with TRBJ2-3, with D tentatively TRBD1 (5 bases). The sample was CD4+ or CD8+ T cells sorted from blood, taken in a trial of the OX40 agonist ivuxolimab. This TCR derives from an adult with an advanced solid tumor such as melanoma, head and neck, liver or kidney cancer. The CDR3 nucleotides read TGTGCCAGCAGTGATGCCAGGGACACAGATACGCAGTATTTT. Translation gives CASSDARDTDTQYF. Drawing the rest from reference TRBV2 and TRBJ2-3, the complete variable domain is EPEVTQTPSHQVTQMGQEVILRCVPISNHLYFYWYRQILGQKVEFLVSFYNNEISEKSEIFDDQFSVERPDGSNFTLKIRSTKLEDSAMYFCASSDARDTDTQYFGPGTRLTVL.